These 20 T cell receptor beta chains were sequenced from one sample in a study of control samples from healthy donors and cancer patients. The assay was immunoSEQ multiplex PCR, and TCRdb's table has in-frame clones only and misses some. Seen here are about 39,000 clones, over 70% observed once, and the top ten hold 20% to 25%. The sequencing sample was made of PBMCs. The receptor set was obtained from a woman aged 55 to 70 with lung cancer.

This sequence joins TRBV7-9 and TRBJ2-5; no definite D call. V gave up 0 bases and J gave up 4 bases, with 6 bases separating them. Germline V gene sequence: CDR1 SEHNR, CDR2 FQNEAQ (reference sequence). This CDR3 region has 13 residues. CDR3 in DNA: TGTGCCAGCAGCTTAGCGCTGGGAGAGACCCAGTACTTC. Protein product: CASSLALGETQYF.

A note on this clone: The sample has other DNA sequences that encode this CDR3 too. This rearrangement joins TRBV11-2 to TRBJ1-1; D might be TRBD1 (5 bases). Germline CDR1 SGHAT, CDR2 FQNNGV. The CDR3 extends over 13 amino acids. V lost 3 bases to trimming and J lost 4 bases, with 9 bases between them. This CDR3 is CASSFTGRTEAFF. The CDR3 DNA follows: TGTGCCAGCAGCTTTACGGGGCGCACTGAAGCTTTCTTT.

V is TRBV18 and J is TRBJ2-7; D is perhaps TRBD1 (6 bases). CDR1 is KGHSH and CDR2 is LQKENI in the germline V gene. This CDR3 spans 13 amino acids. V lost 5 bases and J 3 bases, leaving 11 bases between the germline ends. CDR3 residues: CASSVQGSYEQYF. In DNA form, the CDR3 reads TGTGCCAGCTCAGTACAGGGTAGCTACGAGCAGTACTTC.

The chain links TRBV5-8 to TRBJ2-1, with no clear D. V lost 0 bases and J 0 bases, leaving 7 bases between the germline ends. Germline V gene sequence: CDR1 SGHTS, CDR2 YDEGEE. CDR3 length equals 15 residues. CDR3 DNA: TGTGCCAGCAGCTTGGGCGCGAGCTCCTACAATGAGCAGTTCTTC. Translated, it gives CASSLGASSYNEQFF.

The chain uses TRBV3-1 (or the pseudogene TRBV3-2) and TRBJ2-7; D is undetermined. CDR1 LGHDT and CDR2 YNNKEL come from the germline V gene (reference sequence). V lost 0 bases and J lost 6, with 18 bases in between. CDR3 size: 16 residues. CDR3 sequence: CASSQEFLGRPSEQYF. CDR3 bases: TGTGCCAGCAGCCAAGAATTCTTGGGCAGACCGTCCGAGCAGTACTTC.

This rearrangement joins TRBV7-2 to TRBJ2-1, with D possibly matching TRBD1 (5 bases). V lost 5 bases to trimming and J lost 10 bases, with 15 bases between them. Germline V gene sequence: CDR1 SGHTA, CDR2 FQGNSA. This CDR3 comprises 13 residues. DNA for the CDR3: TGTGCCAGCAGCCCTGCAGGGCCTAGGGAGCAGTTCTTC. Its protein product is CASSPAGPREQFF.

This chain joins TRBV11-2 and TRBJ2-7, with 7 nucleotides matching TRBD2. Germline CDR1 is SGHAT and CDR2 is FQNNGV. The CDR3 contains 14 residues. V was clipped by 5 bases and J by 3 bases; unmatched bases: 7. The CDR3 is CASSPRTRSYEQYF. DNA for the CDR3: TGTGCCAGCAGCCCTCGGACTAGAAGCTACGAGCAGTACTTC.

The gene calls are TRBV9 and TRBJ2-1; TRBD1 is a possible D gene (5 bases). The CDR3 is made up of 13 amino acids. The V and J ends lost 0 bases and 6 bases respectively, with 7 bases between them. Per germline, CDR1 SGDLS and CDR2 YYNGEE. CDR3 sequence reads: CASSVDRSNEQFF. CDR3 bases: TGTGCCAGCAGCGTAGACAGGAGCAATGAGCAGTTCTTC.

The chain is built from TRBV4-3 and TRBJ1-2, with 10 bases lining up with TRBD1. CDR3 length: 13 residues. Germline CDR1 is LGHNA and CDR2 is YSLEER. V trimming: 6 bases; J trimming: 8 bases; junction bases outside the gene matches: 6. CDR3 DNA: TGCGCCAGCAGTCCGGGGACAGGGGAGGGCTACACCTTC. It encodes CASSPGTGEGYTF.

This clone has only a few counts. The chain joins TRBV5-1 to TRBJ1-1; D unclear. Trimming removed 5 bases at V and 6 bases at J, with 8 bases between. The CDR3 runs to 11 residues. Germline values: CDR1 SGHRS, CDR2 YFSETQ. The CDR3 sequence: CASRGGAEAFF. CDR3 in DNA: TGCGCCAGCAGGGGAGGCGCTGAAGCTTTCTTT. Filled out from reference TRBV5-1 and TRBJ1-1, the complete variable domain reads KAGVTQTPRYLIKTRGQQVTLSCSPISGHRSVSWYQQTPGQGLQFLFEYFSETQRNKGNFPGRFSGRQFSNSRSEMNVSTLELGDSALYLCASRGGAEAFFGQGTRLTVV.

This clone showed up just a few times. The rearrangement links TRBV5-8 to TRBJ2-1; D might be TRBD1 (6 bases). The V end was cut by 4 bases, the J end by 6 bases, with 11 bases between. CDR3 length: 13 amino acids. CDR1 is SGHTS, CDR2 YDEGEE, per germline. In nucleotides, the CDR3 is TGTGCCAGCAGCGGCCAGGGGAGCAATGAGCAGTTCTTC. Translating gives CASSGQGSNEQFF. The entire variable domain, with the rest obtained from reference TRBV5-8 and TRBJ2-1, is as follows: EAGVTQSPTHLIKTRGQQATLRCSPISGHTSVYWYQQALGLGLQFLLWYDEGEERNRGNFPPRFSGRQFPNYSSELNVNALELEDSALYLCASSGQGSNEQFFGPGTRLTVL.

The chain combines TRBV18 with TRBJ2-3, with D perhaps assigned TRBD1 or TRBD2 (5 bases each). The germline V and J ends were trimmed by 0 bases and 14 bases, with 15 bases remaining between them. CDR3 size: 13 residues. Germline-derived CDR1 and CDR2 are KGHSH and LQKENI. The CDR3 DNA sequence: TGTGCCAGCTCACCACCTACACAGGAGGTGGCGTATTTT. Its protein product is CASSPPTQEVAYF.

V usage is TRBV5-6 and J usage is TRBJ1-5, with D unclear. CDR1 SGHDT and CDR2 YYEEEE come from the germline V gene. The CDR3 sequence is 15 residues long. V gave up 2 bases and J gave up 1 base, with 10 bases separating them. CDR3 DNA sequence: TGTGCCAGCAGCTTCTGGGGTCTGAGCAATCAGCCCCAGCATTTT. Its translation is CASSFWGLSNQPQHF.

The gene calls are TRBV6-5 and TRBJ1-5; 7 nucleotides agree with TRBD1. The CDR3 runs to 13 residues. From germline, CDR1 is MNHEY and CDR2 SVGAGI. V dropped 6 bases and J dropped 5; count of bases not matched to a gene: 4. As DNA, the CDR3 is TGTGCCAGCAGACGGGACAGATATCAGCCCCAGCATTTT. Amino acid sequence: CASRRDRYQPQHF.

The chain carries TRBV19 and TRBJ1-5; unclear D gene. This CDR3 is 16 amino acids long. Trimming pared 9 bases from V and 1 base from J, leaving 19 bases between. Germline V lookup: CDR1 LNHDA, CDR2 SQIVND (reference sequence). The CDR3 loop is CASLPTGVGSNQPQHF. The CDR3 DNA reads as TGTGCCAGCCTACCCACCGGGGTGGGGAGCAATCAGCCCCAGCATTTT.

The gene calls are TRBV7-9 and TRBJ2-7, with a possible D match to TRBD2 (7 bases). Germline loops: CDR1 SEHNR, CDR2 FQNEAQ (reference sequence). Deletions cut 2 bases from V and 6 bases from J, with 17 bases between. This CDR3 has 15 residues. The CDR3 loop is CASSLSGGAITEQYF. The DNA for the CDR3 is TGTGCCAGCAGCTTAAGTGGGGGGGCGATCACCGAGCAGTACTTC.

The chain is built from TRBV9 and TRBJ2-7, with 12 positions matching TRBD2. The CDR3 contains 15 residues. Germline CDR1 is SGDLS and CDR2 is YYNGEE. V trimming: 4 bases; J trimming: 4 bases; junction bases outside the gene matches: 6. The CDR3 DNA follows: TGTGCCAGCAGCTTGGGACTAGCGGGCAGTTACGAGCAGTACTTC. Its protein is CASSLGLAGSYEQYF.

This rearrangement joins TRBV6-5 to TRBJ1-1; D may be TRBD1 (6 bases). The germline CDR1 and CDR2 sequences are MNHEY and SVGAGI. Trimming cost V 0 bases and J 4 bases, with 15 bases left between them. The length of the CDR3 is 16 residues. The CDR3 loop reads CASSYSFGRGRTEAFF. For the CDR3, the DNA is TGTGCCAGCAGTTACTCATTCGGCAGGGGTCGCACTGAAGCTTTCTTT.

V is TRBV11-2 and J is TRBJ2-1, with 11 bases aligning to TRBD2. The CDR3 runs 15 residues. Germline V gives CDR1 SGHAT, CDR2 FQNNGV. V dropped 6 bases and J dropped 2; count of bases not matched to a gene: 3. The CDR3 loop is CASRATSGAYNEQFF. The CDR3 region has the DNA TGTGCCAGCAGAGCGACTAGCGGGGCCTACAATGAGCAGTTCTTC.

J is TRBJ1-2 and V is TRBV7-8; D remains ambiguous. This CDR3 spans 15 amino acids. Per germline, CDR1 SGHVS and CDR2 FQNEAQ. The V end was cut by 5 bases, the J end by 3 bases, with 16 bases between. The CDR3 spells CASSRAPSRDYGYTF. The CDR3 DNA sequence: TGTGCCAGCAGCAGAGCTCCCTCAAGGGACTATGGCTACACCTTC.